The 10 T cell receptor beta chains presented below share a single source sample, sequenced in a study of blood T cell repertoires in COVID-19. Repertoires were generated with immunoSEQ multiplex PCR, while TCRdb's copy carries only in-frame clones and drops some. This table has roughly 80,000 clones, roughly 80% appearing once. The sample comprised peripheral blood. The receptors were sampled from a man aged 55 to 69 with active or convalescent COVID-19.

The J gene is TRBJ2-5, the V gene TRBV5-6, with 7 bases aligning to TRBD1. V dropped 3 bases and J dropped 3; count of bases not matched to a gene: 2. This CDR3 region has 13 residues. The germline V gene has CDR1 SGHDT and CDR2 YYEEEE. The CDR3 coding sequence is TGTGCCAGCAGCTGGGGGACAGAAGAGACCCAGTACTTC. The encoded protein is CASSWGTEETQYF.

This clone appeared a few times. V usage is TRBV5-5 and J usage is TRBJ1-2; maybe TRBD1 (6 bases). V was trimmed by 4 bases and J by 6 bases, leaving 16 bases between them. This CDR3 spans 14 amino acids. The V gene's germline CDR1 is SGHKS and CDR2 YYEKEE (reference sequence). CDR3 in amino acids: CASSKETGPDGYTF. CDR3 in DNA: TGTGCCAGCAGCAAAGAGACAGGTCCGGATGGCTACACCTTC.

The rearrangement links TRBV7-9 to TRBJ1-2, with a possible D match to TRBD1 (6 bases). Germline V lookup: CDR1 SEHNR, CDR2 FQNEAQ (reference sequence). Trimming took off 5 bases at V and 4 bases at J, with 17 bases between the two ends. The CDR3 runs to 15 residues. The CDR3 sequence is CASSPAPGDGYGYTF. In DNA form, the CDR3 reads TGTGCCAGCAGCCCAGCACCAGGGGACGGCTATGGCTACACCTTC.

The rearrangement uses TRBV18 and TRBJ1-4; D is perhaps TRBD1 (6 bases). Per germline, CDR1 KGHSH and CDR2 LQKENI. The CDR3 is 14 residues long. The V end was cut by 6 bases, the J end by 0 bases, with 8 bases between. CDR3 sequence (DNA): TGTGCCAGCTCCAGGACAGCAACTAATGAAAAACTGTTTTTT. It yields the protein CASSRTATNEKLFF.

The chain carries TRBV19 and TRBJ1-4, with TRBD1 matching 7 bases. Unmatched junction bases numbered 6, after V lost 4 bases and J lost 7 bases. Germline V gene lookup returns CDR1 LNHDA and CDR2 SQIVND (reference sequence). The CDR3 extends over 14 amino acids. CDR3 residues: CASSTQGVGEKLFF. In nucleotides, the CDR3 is TGTGCCAGTAGTACGCAGGGGGTTGGTGAAAAACTGTTTTTT.

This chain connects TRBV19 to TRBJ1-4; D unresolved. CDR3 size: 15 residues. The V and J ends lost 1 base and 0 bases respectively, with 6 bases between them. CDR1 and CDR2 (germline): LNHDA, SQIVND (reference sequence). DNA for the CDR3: TGTGCCAGTAGTATAGTAGTTTCAACTAATGAAAAACTGTTTTTT. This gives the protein CASSIVVSTNEKLFF.

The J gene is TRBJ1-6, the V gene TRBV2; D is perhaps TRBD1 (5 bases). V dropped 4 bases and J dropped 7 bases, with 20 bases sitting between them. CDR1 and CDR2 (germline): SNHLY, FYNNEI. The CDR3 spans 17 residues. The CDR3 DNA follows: TGTGCCAGCAGTGGTCCTCCGGCGGTAGGGGTCAATTCACCCCTCCACTTT. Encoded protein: CASSGPPAVGVNSPLHF.

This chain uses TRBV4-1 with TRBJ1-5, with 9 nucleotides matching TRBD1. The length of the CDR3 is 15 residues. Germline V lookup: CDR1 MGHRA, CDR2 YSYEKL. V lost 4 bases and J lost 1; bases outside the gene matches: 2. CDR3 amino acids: CASSPQGASNQPQHF. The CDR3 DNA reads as TGCGCCAGCAGCCCACAGGGGGCGAGCAATCAGCCCCAGCATTTT.

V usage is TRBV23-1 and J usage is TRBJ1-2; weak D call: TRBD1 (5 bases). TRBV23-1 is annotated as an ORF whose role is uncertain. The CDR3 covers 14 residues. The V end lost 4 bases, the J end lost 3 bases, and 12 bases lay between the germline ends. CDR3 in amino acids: CASSRGGRDYGYTF. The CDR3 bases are TGCGCCAGCAGTCGGGGGGGTCGCGACTATGGCTACACCTTC.

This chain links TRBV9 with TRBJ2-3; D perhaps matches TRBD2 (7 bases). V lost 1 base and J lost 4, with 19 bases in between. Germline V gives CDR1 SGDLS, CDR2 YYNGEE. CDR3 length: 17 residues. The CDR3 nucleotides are TGTGCCAGCAGCGTATCCTTTCGAGGGGGGGGAGCAGATACGCAGTATTTT. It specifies CASSVSFRGGGADTQYF.